The clone carrying this T cell receptor (beta chain) was seen just once. This entry comes from a study of shared clonotypes between healthy human individuals. TCRdb's copy holds only in-frame clones and misses some; the assay was immunoSEQ multiplex PCR. Of roughly 500,000 clones listed, approximately 95% are singletons. The germline CDR1 and CDR2 sequences are SQVTM and ANQGSEA. The CDR3 extends over 13 amino acids. V lost 6 bases and J lost 7; bases outside the gene matches: 9. The chain carries TRBV29-1 and TRBJ2-5; 9 bases are a match to TRBD2. The TCR sequence derives from a woman in her 30s in good health. The sequenced sample consisted of naive CD4+ T cells sorted from blood. The sample's subset: CD45RA+ positively selected. CDR3 region: CSVAGGLTGTQYF. The CDR3, as DNA: TGCAGCGTCGCGGGGGGGCTCACGGGGACCCAGTACTTC. The variable domain in full, with the rest retrieved from reference TRBV29-1 and TRBJ2-5, is SAVISQKPSRDICQRGTSLTIQCQVDSQVTMMFWYRQQPGQSLTLIATANQGSEATYESGFVIDKFPISRPNLTFSTLTVSNMSPEDSSIYLCSVAGGLTGTQYFGPGTRLLVL.